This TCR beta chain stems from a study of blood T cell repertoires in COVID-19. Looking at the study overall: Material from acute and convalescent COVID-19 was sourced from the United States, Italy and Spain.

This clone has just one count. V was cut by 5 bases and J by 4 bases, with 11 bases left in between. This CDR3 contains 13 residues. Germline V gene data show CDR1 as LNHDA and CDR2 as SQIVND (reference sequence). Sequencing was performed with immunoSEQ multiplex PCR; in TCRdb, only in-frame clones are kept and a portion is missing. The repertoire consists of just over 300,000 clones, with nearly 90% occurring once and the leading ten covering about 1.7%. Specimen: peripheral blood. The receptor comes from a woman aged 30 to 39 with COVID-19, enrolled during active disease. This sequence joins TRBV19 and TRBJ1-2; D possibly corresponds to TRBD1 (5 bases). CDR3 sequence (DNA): TGTGCCAGTAGTCCAACGGGACTCTATGGCTACACCTTC. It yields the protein CASSPTGLYGYTF.